The entry below describes one T cell receptor beta chain. This sample is part of a study of blood T cell repertoires in COVID-19. Original data processing: Reference gene primer amplification gave nucleated cell count estimates. Method: immunoSEQ multiplex PCR; TCRdb's copy keeps in-frame clones and lacks some. Clone size and the V and J calls come from that table; the DNA yielded D and trimming. The sample contains roughly 350,000 clones, roughly 90% of which appear only once. The receptor was isolated from a woman in her 70s with COVID-19, enrolled during active disease. The specimen sequenced was peripheral blood.

CDR3 amino acids: CASILSGSNTGELFF. CDR3 bases: TGTGCCAGCATCCTCAGCGGTTCTAACACCGGGGAGCTGTTTTTT. The chain uses TRBV28 and TRBJ2-2, with D perhaps matching TRBD2 (5 bases). CDR3 length: 15 residues. V gave up 7 bases and J gave up 2 bases, with 14 bases separating them. Germline CDR1 is MDHEN and CDR2 is SYDVKM.